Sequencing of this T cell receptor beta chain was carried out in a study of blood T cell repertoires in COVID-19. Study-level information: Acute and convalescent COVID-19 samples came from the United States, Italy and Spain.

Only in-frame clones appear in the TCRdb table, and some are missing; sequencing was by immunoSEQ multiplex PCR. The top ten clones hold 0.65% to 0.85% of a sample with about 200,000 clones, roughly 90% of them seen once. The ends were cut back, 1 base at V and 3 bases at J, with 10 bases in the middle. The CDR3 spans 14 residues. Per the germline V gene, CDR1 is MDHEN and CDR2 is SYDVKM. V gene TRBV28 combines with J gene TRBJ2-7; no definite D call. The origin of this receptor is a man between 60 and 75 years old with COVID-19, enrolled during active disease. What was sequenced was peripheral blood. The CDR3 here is CASSLSDSLYEQYF. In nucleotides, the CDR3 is TGTGCCAGCAGTTTATCAGATAGCCTCTACGAGCAGTACTTC.